Sequencing of this T cell receptor beta chain was carried out in a study of shared clonotypes between healthy human individuals. Study information: Three plates were used per donor for CD4 naive, three for CD4 memory, two for CD8 naive and one for CD8 memory. General study points: Clonotype sharing among donors was thought likely to change with sequencing depth. Large depth notwithstanding, sorted-subset sequencing proved incomplete by rarefaction. Around 5% was the fraction of naive CD4 clonotypes found shared across a few donors.

As concerns this clone: The target antigen is unknown.

Cells designated naive CD8 were CD45RO-negative and were positively selected for CCR7, with terminally differentiated effector memory CD45RA+ cells excluded. This table comes from immunoSEQ multiplex PCR, and its TCRdb copy is limited to in-frame clones, with some not included. This sample has 800,000 to 950,000 clones; 90% to 98% occur once, and the top ten carry less than 0.25%. This CDR3 region has 16 residues. The germline CDR1 and CDR2 sequences are MGHRA and YSYEKL. V shed 1 base, J shed 3 bases, and the junction held 7 bases outside the gene matches. V and J are TRBV4-1 and TRBJ2-7, with 9 bases that match TRBD2. This TCR came from a man under 40 in good health. Sequencing input: naive CD8+ T cells sorted from blood. The CDR3 is CASSQVAGGPSYEQYF. CDR3 DNA sequence: TGCGCCAGCAGCCAAGTGGCGGGAGGGCCGAGCTACGAGCAGTACTTC.